These 22 T cell receptor beta chains were all obtained from the same sample, sequenced in a study of blood T cell repertoires in COVID-19. Sequencing used immunoSEQ multiplex PCR; TCRdb keeps in-frame clones, though not all of them. The data show 200,000 to 250,000 clones, about 90% seen once. Sample: peripheral blood. The receptors stem from a man in his forties or fifties with active or convalescent COVID-19.

This clone has a handful of counts. The V and J genes are TRBV5-4 and TRBJ2-3; possible D gene TRBD2, 5 bases. Trimming stripped 4 bases from V and 4 bases from J, with 16 bases between. The CDR3 is 15 residues long. From germline, CDR1 is SGHNT and CDR2 YYREEE (reference sequence). For the CDR3, the DNA is TGTGCCAGCAGCCCCCCGGGGTCCCAGGCAGATACGCAGTATTTT. Its translation: CASSPPGSQADTQYF. The full variable domain, its missing parts supplied by reference TRBV5-4 and TRBJ2-3, is ETGVTQSPTHLIKTRGQQVTLRCSSQSGHNTVSWYQQALGQGPQFIFQYYREEENGRGNFPPRFSGLQFPNYSSELNVNALELDDSALYLCASSPPGSQADTQYFGPGTRLTVL.

The chain employs TRBV28 and TRBJ2-1; TRBD2 matches at 10 bases. The CDR3 totals 18 residues. V lost 4 bases and J lost 1; bases outside the gene matches: 10. Looked up from germline, CDR1 is MDHEN and CDR2 is SYDVKM. Written as DNA, the CDR3 is TGTGCCAGCAGTTCTGCCTGGACTAGCGGAGAGTCCTACAATGAGCAGTTCTTC. It encodes CASSSAWTSGESYNEQFF.

The rearrangement joins TRBV27 to TRBJ1-1; D is undetermined. The V gene lost 4 bases and the J gene lost 4 bases, with 10 bases spanning the gap. The CDR3 has 13 residues. Germline assignment: CDR1 MNHEY and CDR2 SMNVEV (reference sequence). The CDR3 DNA reads TGTGCCAGCAGTTCTCACCGGGGCACTGAAGCTTTCTTT. It encodes CASSSHRGTEAFF.

The chain couples TRBV3-1 (or the pseudogene TRBV3-2) to TRBJ2-1, with unresolved D. Per the germline V gene, CDR1 is LGHDT and CDR2 is YNNKEL (reference sequence). The CDR3 runs 11 residues. The V end was cut by 10 bases, the J end by 4 bases, with 8 bases between. CDR3 DNA sequence: TGTGCCACAGGAACTTACAATGAGCAGTTCTTC. It codes for CATGTYNEQFF.

The CDR3 sequence: CASSPGLPYEQYF. The CDR3 DNA follows: TGCGCCAGCAGCCCGGGACTGCCCTACGAGCAGTACTTC. V is TRBV5-1 and J is TRBJ2-7; a weak D match, TRBD2 (6 bases). V lost 4 bases and J lost 2, with 10 bases in between. The CDR3 extends over 13 amino acids. In germline, CDR1 is SGHRS, CDR2 YFSETQ.

The V call is TRBV15, the J call TRBJ1-1, with D possibly being TRBD1 (6 bases). CDR1 and CDR2 (germline): LNHNV, YYDKDF (reference sequence). The length of the CDR3 is 13 residues. V lost 3 bases to trimming and J lost 6 bases, with 11 bases between them. This CDR3 is CATSSQGLAEAFF. The CDR3 bases are TGTGCCACCAGCAGTCAGGGGCTGGCTGAAGCTTTCTTT.

This clone was picked up one time. V gene TRBV5-1 combines with J gene TRBJ2-4; 10 bases are shared with TRBD1. V shed 3 bases and J 7 bases; nucleotides not matched to a gene: 10. The length of the CDR3 is 16 residues. From germline, CDR1 is SGHRS and CDR2 YFSETQ. The CDR3 sequence is CASSSDWDRGENIQYF. The CDR3 DNA reads as TGCGCCAGCAGCTCCGACTGGGACAGGGGAGAGAACATTCAGTACTTC.

The chain couples TRBV2 to TRBJ2-7; TRBD1 matches at 8 bases. Looked up from germline, CDR1 is SNHLY and CDR2 is FYNNEI. The CDR3 runs 14 residues. V was clipped by 8 bases and J by 2 bases; unmatched bases: 8. CDR3: CASLTDRGPYEQYF. In DNA, the CDR3 is TGTGCCAGCCTCACTGACAGGGGTCCCTACGAGCAGTACTTC.

The chain recombines TRBV2 with TRBJ2-2; 8 bases agree with TRBD1. This CDR3 region has 13 residues. Germline CDR1 is SNHLY and CDR2 is FYNNEI. V gave up 5 bases and J gave up 6 bases; unmatched junction bases: 2. Here the CDR3 reads CASSWTGPGELFF. The CDR3 DNA sequence: TGTGCCAGCAGTTGGACAGGGCCCGGGGAGCTGTTTTTT.

The V and J genes are TRBV3-1 (or the pseudogene TRBV3-2) and TRBJ2-7; 14 bases fit TRBD2. Germline-derived CDR1 and CDR2 are LGHDT and YNNKEL (reference sequence). Trimming at V came to 1 base and at J to 5 bases, leaving 4 bases not matched to a gene. The CDR3 consists of 16 residues. The CDR3 is CASSQGPGLAGDEQYF. CDR3 in DNA: TGTGCCAGCAGCCAAGGTCCGGGACTAGCGGGAGACGAGCAGTACTTC.

The rearrangement links TRBV15 to TRBJ1-5; no reliable D call. V dropped 0 bases and J dropped 5 bases, with 20 bases sitting between them. Germline values: CDR1 LNHNV, CDR2 YYDKDF (reference sequence). The CDR3 has 18 residues. The CDR3 DNA sequence: TGTGCCACCAGCAGAGATCGGGCGGGGATGTTGTCTTATCAGCCCCAGCATTTT. This translates into CATSRDRAGMLSYQPQHF.

In its sample, this clone was seen a few times. This chain joins TRBV7-9 and TRBJ1-5; tentative D call: TRBD1 (6 bases). Trimming removed 5 bases at V and 7 bases at J, with 15 bases between. This CDR3 contains 14 residues. CDR1 and CDR2 from the germline V gene are SEHNR and FQNEAQ (reference sequence). The CDR3 DNA is TGTGCCAGCAGCCCGGGGGGGCTGGGGCAGCCCCAGCATTTT. Its protein product is CASSPGGLGQPQHF.

In this sample, this clone turned up once. The chain employs TRBV19 and TRBJ1-1, with TRBD1 matching over 9 bases. The germline V gene encodes CDR1 LNHDA and CDR2 SQIVND (reference sequence). The CDR3 runs to 14 residues. After removal of 7 bases from V and 3 bases from J, the junction contained 6 bases not matched to a gene. The CDR3 protein is CASTRDRVDTEAFF. The CDR3 nucleotides are TGTGCCAGTACCAGGGACAGGGTGGACACTGAAGCTTTCTTT. Combining the CDR3 with reference TRBV19 and TRBJ1-1 gives the whole variable domain DGGITQSPKYLFRKEGQNVTLSCEQNLNHDAMYWYRQDPGQGLRLIYYSQIVNDFQKGDIAEGYSVSREKKESFPLTVTSAQKNPTAFYLCASTRDRVDTEAFFGQGTRLTVV.

The chain has TRBV7-3 and TRBJ2-1, with 8 positions matching TRBD2. The V segment lost 0 bases and the J segment 3 bases; nucleotides outside the gene matches: 4. The CDR3 is 16 amino acids. CDR1 and CDR2 from the germline V gene are SGHTA and FQGTGA. CDR3 in DNA: TGTGCCAGCAGCTTAACGAGTAGCGGGGTCTACAATGAGCAGTTCTTC. It specifies CASSLTSSGVYNEQFF.

The chain recombines TRBV21-1 with TRBJ1-2. TRBV21-1 is listed as a pseudogene. The CDR3 has 11 amino acids. The CDR3 DNA follows: TGTGCCAGCAGCACCTACTATGGCTACACCTTC. This translates into CASSTYYGYTF.

This chain joins TRBV7-9 and TRBJ1-2; 7 bases map to TRBD1. Germline trimming cut 5 bases from V and 4 bases from J; bases unmatched to any gene: 16. Germline values: CDR1 SEHNR, CDR2 FQNEAQ (reference sequence). This CDR3 contains 17 residues. CDR3 nucleotides: TGTGCCAGCAGCCTCGTGGGCGGACAGGCCTCGGGCTATGGCTACACCTTC. It is translated as CASSLVGGQASGYGYTF. Together with reference TRBV7-9 and TRBJ1-2, the CDR3 gives the full variable domain: DTGVSQNPRHKITKRGQNVTFRCDPISEHNRLYWYRQTLGQGPEFLTYFQNEAQLEKSRLLSDRFSAERPKGSFSTLEIQRTEQGDSAMYLCASSLVGGQASGYGYTFGSGTRLTVV.

J is TRBJ2-3 and V is TRBV5-1; 13 bases line up with TRBD2. The germline gives CDR1 SGHRS, CDR2 YFSETQ. V lost 3 bases to trimming and J lost 14 bases; unmatched junction nucleotides: 12. This CDR3 comprises 15 residues. Written as DNA, the CDR3 is TGCGCCAGCAGCTCAACTGGGACTAGCGGGAAAACCTGGTATTTT. It yields the protein CASSSTGTSGKTWYF.

The V call is TRBV28, the J call TRBJ1-2; D uncertain. The CDR3 loop spans 12 amino acids. Germline CDR1 reads MDHEN; CDR2 reads SYDVKM. Trimming stripped 8 bases from V and 6 bases from J, with 13 bases between. The CDR3 nucleotides are TGTGCCAGCTCTGCCCGGGTGGATGGCTACACCTTC. Translated: CASSARVDGYTF.

This rearrangement joins TRBV19 to TRBJ2-7; 7 nucleotides match TRBD1. V was clipped by 6 bases and J by 0 bases; unmatched bases: 2. The CDR3 is 13 residues long. Germline CDR1 is LNHDA and CDR2 is SQIVND (reference sequence). The CDR3 nucleotides are TGTGCCAGTAGCAGGGGGTTCTCCTACGAGCAGTACTTC. This encodes CASSRGFSYEQYF.

The chain is built from TRBV28 and TRBJ1-5; D perhaps matches TRBD1 (5 bases). V lost 3 bases and J lost 7, with 13 bases in between. This CDR3 is 14 amino acids long. The V gene's germline CDR1 is MDHEN and CDR2 SYDVKM. CDR3 loop: CASSFAGGGQPQHF. The CDR3 bases are TGTGCCAGCAGTTTCGCGGGGGGAGGCCAGCCCCAGCATTTT. Based on the CDR3 plus reference TRBV28 and TRBJ1-5, the full variable domain is DVKVTQSSRYLVKRTGEKVFLECVQDMDHENMFWYRQDPGLGLRLIYFSYDVKMKEKGDIPEGYSVSREKKERFSLILESASTNQTSMYLCASSFAGGGQPQHFGDGTRLSIL.

The chain carries TRBV3-1 (or the pseudogene TRBV3-2) and TRBJ1-2; no clear D. The V end was cut by 3 bases, the J end by 3 bases, with 17 bases between. The CDR3 is 16 amino acids. The germline gives CDR1 LGHDT, CDR2 YNNKEL (reference sequence). CDR3 DNA sequence: TGTGCCAGCAGCCAGTCCGTTTCGGGAGGGTACTATGGCTACACCTTC. This gives the protein CASSQSVSGGYYGYTF.

The gene calls are TRBV30 and TRBJ1-4; D is unresolved. This CDR3 is built from 10 residues. V was trimmed by 7 bases and J by 5 bases, leaving 5 bases between them. Germline-derived CDR1 and CDR2 are GTSNPN and SVGIG (reference sequence). CDR3 protein: CAYSNEKLFF. DNA for the CDR3: TGTGCCTATTCAAATGAAAAACTGTTTTTT.